This record concerns one T cell receptor beta chain sequence. This sample is part of a study of blood T cell repertoires in COVID-19. The CDR3 has 16 amino acids. In germline, CDR1 is WSHSY, CDR2 SAAADI. The J segment lost 2 bases and the V segment lost 8 bases, leaving 15 bases of the junction unmatched. Clones were sequenced by immunoSEQ multiplex PCR, and TCRdb holds only the in-frame ones, with some missing. The sample lists some 58,000 clones; 65% to 90% were seen once. This TCR came from a man between 45 and 60 years old with COVID-19, enrolled during active disease. The sample was peripheral blood. The chain uses TRBV10-2 and TRBJ2-7, with 7 positions matching TRBD2. The DNA for the CDR3 is TGCGCCAGCTGGGGGGGAGGGGTAGCGGTAACCTACGAGCAGTACTTC. Translating gives CASWGGGVAVTYEQYF.